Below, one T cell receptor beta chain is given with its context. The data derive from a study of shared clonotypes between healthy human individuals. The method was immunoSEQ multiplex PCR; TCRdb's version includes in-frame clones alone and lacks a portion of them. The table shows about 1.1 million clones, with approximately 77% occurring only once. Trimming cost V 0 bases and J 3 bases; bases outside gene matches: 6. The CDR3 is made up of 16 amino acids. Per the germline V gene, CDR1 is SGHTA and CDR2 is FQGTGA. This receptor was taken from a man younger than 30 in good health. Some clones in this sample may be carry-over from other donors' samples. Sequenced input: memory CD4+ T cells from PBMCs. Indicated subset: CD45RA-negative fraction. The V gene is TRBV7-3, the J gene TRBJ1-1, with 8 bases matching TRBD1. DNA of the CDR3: TGTGCCAGCAGCTTAACCAGGGGGCGCGGGGACACTGAAGCTTTCTTT. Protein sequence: CASSLTRGRGDTEAFF.